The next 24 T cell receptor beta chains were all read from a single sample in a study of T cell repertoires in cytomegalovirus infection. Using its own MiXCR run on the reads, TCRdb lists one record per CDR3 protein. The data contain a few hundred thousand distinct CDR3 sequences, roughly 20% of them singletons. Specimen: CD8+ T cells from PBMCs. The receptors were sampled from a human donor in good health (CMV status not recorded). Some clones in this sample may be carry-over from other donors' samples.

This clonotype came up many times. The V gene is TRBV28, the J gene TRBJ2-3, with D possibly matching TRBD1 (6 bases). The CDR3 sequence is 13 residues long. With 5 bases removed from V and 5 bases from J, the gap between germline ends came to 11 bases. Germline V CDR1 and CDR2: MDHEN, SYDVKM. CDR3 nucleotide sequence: TGTGCCAGCAGTCTTCTACAGGGAGATACGCAGTATTTT. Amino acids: CASSLLQGDTQYF.

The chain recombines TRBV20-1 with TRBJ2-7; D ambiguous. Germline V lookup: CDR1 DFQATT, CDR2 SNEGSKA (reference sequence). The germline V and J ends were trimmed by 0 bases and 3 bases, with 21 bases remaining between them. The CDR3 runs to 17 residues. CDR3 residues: CSARDPGKPERIYEQYF. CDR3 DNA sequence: TGCAGTGCTAGAGATCCCGGTAAGCCCGAGAGAATCTACGAGCAGTACTTC.

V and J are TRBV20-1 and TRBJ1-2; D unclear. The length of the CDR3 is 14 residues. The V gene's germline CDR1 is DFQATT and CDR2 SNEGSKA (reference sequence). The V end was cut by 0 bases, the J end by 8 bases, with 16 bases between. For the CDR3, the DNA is TGCAGTGCTAGAGATCGTAAGGAGATCAGGGGCTACACCTTC. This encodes CSARDRKEIRGYTF.

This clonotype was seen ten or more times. The CDR3 region has the DNA TGTGCCAGCAGCTTAGGGGATTCCTACGAGCAGTACTTC. It codes for CASSLGDSYEQYF. The rearrangement uses TRBV7-8 and TRBJ2-7; the D is unclear. The CDR3 has 13 residues. The V and J ends lost 1 base and 1 base respectively, with 5 bases between them. The germline gives CDR1 SGHVS, CDR2 FQNEAQ.

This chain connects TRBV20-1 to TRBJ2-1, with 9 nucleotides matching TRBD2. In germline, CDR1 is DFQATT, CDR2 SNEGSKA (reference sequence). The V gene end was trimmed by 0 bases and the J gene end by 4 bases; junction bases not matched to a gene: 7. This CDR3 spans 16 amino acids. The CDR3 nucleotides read TGCAGTGCTAGAGAGGCGCGGGGGGGCACTTACAATGAGCAGTTCTTC. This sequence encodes CSAREARGGTYNEQFF.

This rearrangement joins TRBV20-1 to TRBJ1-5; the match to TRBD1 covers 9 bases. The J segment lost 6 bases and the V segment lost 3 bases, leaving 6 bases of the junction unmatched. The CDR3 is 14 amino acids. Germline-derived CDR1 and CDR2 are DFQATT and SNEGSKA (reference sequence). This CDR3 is CSARRTGVGQPQHF. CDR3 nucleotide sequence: TGCAGTGCTAGGCGGACAGGGGTAGGTCAGCCCCAGCATTTT.

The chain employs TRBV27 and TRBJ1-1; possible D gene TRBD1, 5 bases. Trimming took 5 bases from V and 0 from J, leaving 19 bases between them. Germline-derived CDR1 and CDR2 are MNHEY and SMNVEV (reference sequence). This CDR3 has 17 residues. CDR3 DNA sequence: TGTGCCAGCAGTCCCACAACGGGGGGGATTATGAACACTGAAGCTTTCTTT. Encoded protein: CASSPTTGGIMNTEAFF.

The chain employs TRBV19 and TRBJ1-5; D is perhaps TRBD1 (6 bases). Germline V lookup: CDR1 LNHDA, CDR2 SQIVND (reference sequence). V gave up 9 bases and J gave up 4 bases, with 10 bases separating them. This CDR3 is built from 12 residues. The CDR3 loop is CASKGGNQPQHF. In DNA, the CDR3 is TGTGCCAGCAAGGGGGGAAATCAGCCCCAGCATTTT. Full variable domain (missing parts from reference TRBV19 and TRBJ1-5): DGGITQSPKYLFRKEGQNVTLSCEQNLNHDAMYWYRQDPGQGLRLIYYSQIVNDFQKGDIAEGYSVSREKKESFPLTVTSAQKNPTAFYLCASKGGNQPQHFGDGTRLSIL.

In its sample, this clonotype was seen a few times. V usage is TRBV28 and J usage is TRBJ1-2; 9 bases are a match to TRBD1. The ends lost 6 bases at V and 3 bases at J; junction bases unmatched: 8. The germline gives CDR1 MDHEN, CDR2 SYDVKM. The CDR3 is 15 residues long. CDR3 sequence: CASRAGTGTYYGYTF. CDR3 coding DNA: TGTGCCAGCAGGGCGGGGACAGGGACCTACTATGGCTACACCTTC.

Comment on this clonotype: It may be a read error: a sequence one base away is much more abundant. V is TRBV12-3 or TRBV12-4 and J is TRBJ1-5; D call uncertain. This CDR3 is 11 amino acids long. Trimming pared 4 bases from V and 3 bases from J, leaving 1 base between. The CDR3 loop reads CASSYNQPQHF. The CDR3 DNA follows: TGTGCCAGCAGTTACAATCAGCCCCAGCATTTT.

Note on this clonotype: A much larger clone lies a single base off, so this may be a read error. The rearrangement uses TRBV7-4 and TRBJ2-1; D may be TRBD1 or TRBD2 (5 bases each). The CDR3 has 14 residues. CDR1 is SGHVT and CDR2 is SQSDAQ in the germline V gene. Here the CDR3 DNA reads TGTGCCGGCAGCTTAGAGGGAGCCGGCAGGGAAAGCTTCTTC. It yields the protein CAGSLEGAGRESFF.

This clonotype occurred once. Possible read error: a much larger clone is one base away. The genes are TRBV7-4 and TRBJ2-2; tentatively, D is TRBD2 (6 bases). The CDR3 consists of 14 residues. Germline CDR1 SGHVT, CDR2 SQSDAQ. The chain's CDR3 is CASSPRRATRELFF. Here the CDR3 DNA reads TGTGCCAGCAGCCCTAGGAGGGCCACCAGGGAGCTGTTTTTT.

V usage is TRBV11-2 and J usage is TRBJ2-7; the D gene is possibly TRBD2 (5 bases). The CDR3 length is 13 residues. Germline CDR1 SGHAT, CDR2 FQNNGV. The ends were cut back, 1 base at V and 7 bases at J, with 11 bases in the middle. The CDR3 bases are TGTGCCAGCAGCTTAGGGGGAGATTGGGAGCAGTACTTC. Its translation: CASSLGGDWEQYF. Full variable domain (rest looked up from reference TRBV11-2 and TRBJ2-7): EAGVAQSPRYKIIEKRQSVAFWCNPISGHATLYWYQQILGQGPKLLIQFQNNGVVDDSQLPKDRFSAERLKGVDSTLKIQPAKLEDSAVYLCASSLGGDWEQYFGPGTRLTVT.

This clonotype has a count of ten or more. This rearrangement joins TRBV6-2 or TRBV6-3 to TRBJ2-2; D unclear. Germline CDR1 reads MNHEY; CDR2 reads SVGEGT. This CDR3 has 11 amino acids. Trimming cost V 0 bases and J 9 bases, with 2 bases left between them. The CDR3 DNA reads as TGTGCCAGCAGTTACTCGAGGGAGCTGTTTTTT. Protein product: CASSYSRELFF.

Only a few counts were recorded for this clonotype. CDR3 in amino acids: CAILEGDLTDTQYF. In nucleotides, the CDR3 is TGTGCCATCCTGGAGGGGGACCTCACAGATACGCAGTATTTT. The chain combines TRBV7-9 with TRBJ2-3; D might be TRBD1 or TRBD2, each matching 6 bases. Germline loops: CDR1 SEHNR, CDR2 FQNEAQ (reference sequence). CDR3 length: 14 residues. Trimming removed 10 bases at V and 2 bases at J, with 16 bases between.

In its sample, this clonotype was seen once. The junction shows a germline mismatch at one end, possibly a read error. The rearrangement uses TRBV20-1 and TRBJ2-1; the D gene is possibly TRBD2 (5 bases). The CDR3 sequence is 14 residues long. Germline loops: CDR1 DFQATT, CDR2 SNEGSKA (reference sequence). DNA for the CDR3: TGCGGTGCTAGCCCGGTGGCAGCTTTCCGGGAGCAGTTCTTC. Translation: CGASPVAAFREQFF.

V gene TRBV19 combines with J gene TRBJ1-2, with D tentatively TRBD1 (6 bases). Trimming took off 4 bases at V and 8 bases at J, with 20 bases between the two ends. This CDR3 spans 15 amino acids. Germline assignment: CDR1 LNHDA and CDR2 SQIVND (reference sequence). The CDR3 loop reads CASSTELTGGGGYTF. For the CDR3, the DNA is TGTGCCAGTAGTACCGAACTGACAGGAGGAGGAGGCTACACCTTC.

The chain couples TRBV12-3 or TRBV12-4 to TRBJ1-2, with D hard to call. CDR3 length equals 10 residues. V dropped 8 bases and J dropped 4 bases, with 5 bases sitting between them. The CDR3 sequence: CASGFYGYTF. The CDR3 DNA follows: TGTGCCAGCGGGTTCTATGGCTACACCTTC.

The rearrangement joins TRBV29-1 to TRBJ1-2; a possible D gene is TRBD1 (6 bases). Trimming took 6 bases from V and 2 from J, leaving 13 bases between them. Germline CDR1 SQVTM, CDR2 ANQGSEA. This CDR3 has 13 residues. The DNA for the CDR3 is TGCAGCGTCCCACAGGGAGGGAACTATGGCTACACCTTC. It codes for CSVPQGGNYGYTF.

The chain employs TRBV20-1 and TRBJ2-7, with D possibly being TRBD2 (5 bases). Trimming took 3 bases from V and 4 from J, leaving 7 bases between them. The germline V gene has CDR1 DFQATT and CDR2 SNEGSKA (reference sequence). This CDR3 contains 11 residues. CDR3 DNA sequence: TGCAGTGCTAGCGGGGAATACGAGCAGTACTTC. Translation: CSASGEYEQYF.

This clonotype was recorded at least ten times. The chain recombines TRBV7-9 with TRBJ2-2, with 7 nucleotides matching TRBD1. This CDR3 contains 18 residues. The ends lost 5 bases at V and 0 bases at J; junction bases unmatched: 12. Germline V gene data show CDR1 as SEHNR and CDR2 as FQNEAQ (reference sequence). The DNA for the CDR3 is TGTGCCAGCAGCCTTAGGGTGGGACAGATCTCGAACACCGGGGAGCTGTTTTTT. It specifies CASSLRVGQISNTGELFF.

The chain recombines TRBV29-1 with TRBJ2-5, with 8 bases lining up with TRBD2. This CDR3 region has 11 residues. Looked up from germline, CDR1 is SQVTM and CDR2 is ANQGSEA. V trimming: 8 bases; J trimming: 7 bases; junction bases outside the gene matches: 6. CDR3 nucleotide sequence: TGCAGCTTGGGACTAGACGGGACCCAGTACTTC. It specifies CSLGLDGTQYF.

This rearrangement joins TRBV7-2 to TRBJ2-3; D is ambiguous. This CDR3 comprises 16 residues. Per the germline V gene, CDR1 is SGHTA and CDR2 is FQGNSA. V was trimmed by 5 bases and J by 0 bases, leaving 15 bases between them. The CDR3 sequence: CASSVQETYSTDTQYF. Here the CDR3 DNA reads TGTGCCAGCAGCGTCCAAGAGACTTATAGCACAGATACGCAGTATTTT. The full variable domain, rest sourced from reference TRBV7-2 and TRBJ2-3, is GAGVSQSPSNKVTEKGKDVELRCDPISGHTALYWYRQSLGQGLEFLIYFQGNSAPDKSGLPSDRFSAERTGGSVSTLTIQRTQQEDSAVYLCASSVQETYSTDTQYFGPGTRLTVL.

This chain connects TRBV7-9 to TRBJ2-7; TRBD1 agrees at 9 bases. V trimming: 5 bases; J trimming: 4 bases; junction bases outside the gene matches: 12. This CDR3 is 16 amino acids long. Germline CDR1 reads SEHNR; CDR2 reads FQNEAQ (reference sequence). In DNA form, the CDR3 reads TGTGCCAGCAGCGGAACCCCACAGGGGGCAGAATACGAGCAGTACTTC. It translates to CASSGTPQGAEYEQYF.